Sequencing of this T cell receptor beta chain was carried out in a study of cytomegalovirus exposure and HLA in healthy donors. A word on this clone: Its antigen is still unknown.

The study's findings and limits: As a later analysis showed, a missense DCLRE1C variant was linked to trimming of TCR beta V- and J-genes.

V was clipped by 6 bases and J by 2 bases; unmatched bases: 23. The CDR3 contains 22 residues. Germline V gene data show CDR1 as ENHRY and CDR2 as SYGVKD. PCR used 60 Vbeta primers and 13 Jbeta primers. Clones were sequenced by immunoSEQ multiplex PCR, and TCRdb holds only the in-frame ones, with some missing. The table shows approximately 210,000 clones, with 65% to 80% occurring only once. This receptor was identified in a woman between 40 and 55 years old in good health and CMV-seronegative. Sequencing used PBMCs. The V call is TRBV10-3, the J call TRBJ2-1; 12 bases align to TRBD2. The chain's CDR3 is CAISVPPSGTSGQPSTYNEQFF. For the CDR3, the DNA is TGTGCCATCAGCGTCCCCCCCTCCGGGACTAGCGGGCAACCTTCCACCTACAATGAGCAGTTCTTC.